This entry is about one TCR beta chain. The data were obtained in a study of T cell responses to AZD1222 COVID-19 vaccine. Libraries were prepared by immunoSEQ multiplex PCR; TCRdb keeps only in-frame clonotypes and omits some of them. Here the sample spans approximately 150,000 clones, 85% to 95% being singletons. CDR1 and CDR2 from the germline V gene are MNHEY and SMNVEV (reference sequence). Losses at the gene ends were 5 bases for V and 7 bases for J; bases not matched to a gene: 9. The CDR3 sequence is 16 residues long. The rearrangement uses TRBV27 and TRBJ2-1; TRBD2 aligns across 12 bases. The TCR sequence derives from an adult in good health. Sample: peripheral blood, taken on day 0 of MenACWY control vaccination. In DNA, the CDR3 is TGTGCCAGCAGTATGCTAGCGGGAGGGCTCCGGAATGAGCAGTTCTTC. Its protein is CASSMLAGGLRNEQFF.